The sample holds a few counts of the clone carrying this TCR beta chain. This CDR3 has 14 amino acids. Germline assignment: CDR1 SGHKS and CDR2 YYEKEE (reference sequence). Between the trimmed V and J ends, which lost 5 bases and 5 bases, there was a span of 16 bases. This specimen belongs to a study of shared T cell receptors in the human thymus. Here immunoSEQ multiplex PCR was the method, and the copy in TCRdb shows in-frame clones only, minus some. The sample lists hundreds of thousands of clones, roughly 86% occurring once. These data were also filed under a second study, of human thymus T cells. This second study notes: Healthy Finnish infants having corrective surgery for congenital heart defects served as donors. In corrective heart surgery, resections were taken, and these provided the thymus tissue. Among thymic and blood repertoires, usage of V and J genes appeared biased. Unrelated people showed highly overlapping thymic repertoires, related research reported.

The source of this sequence is a boy less than two years old with a congenital heart defect. J is TRBJ2-5 and V is TRBV5-5; no clear D gene. The sample consisted of thymocytes. This CDR3 reads CASRTNIARETQYF. CDR3 coding DNA: TGTGCCAGCAGGACGAATATCGCGAGGGAGACCCAGTACTTC. The full variable domain, its missing parts supplied by reference TRBV5-5 and TRBJ2-5, is DAGVTQSPTHLIKTRGQQVTLRCSPISGHKSVSWYQQVLGQGPQFIFQYYEKEERGRGNFPDRFSARQFPNYSSELNVNALLLGDSALYLCASRTNIARETQYFGPGTRLLVL.